This T cell receptor beta chain was found in a study of blood T cell repertoires in COVID-19. The germline V and J ends were trimmed by 2 bases and 4 bases, with 18 bases remaining between them. This CDR3 has 16 residues. The germline V gene has CDR1 GTSNPN and CDR2 SVGIG (reference sequence). Sequencing was performed with immunoSEQ multiplex PCR; in TCRdb, only in-frame clones are kept and a portion is missing. Of tens of thousands of clones listed, 75% to 85% are singletons. This receptor was taken from a human donor in a cohort sampled during active COVID-19. The material sequenced was peripheral blood. This chain links TRBV30 with TRBJ1-5; D not resolved. The CDR3 protein is CAWSPETYGVNQPQHF. The CDR3 DNA reads as TGTGCCTGGAGTCCCGAAACGTACGGGGTAAATCAGCCCCAGCATTTT.